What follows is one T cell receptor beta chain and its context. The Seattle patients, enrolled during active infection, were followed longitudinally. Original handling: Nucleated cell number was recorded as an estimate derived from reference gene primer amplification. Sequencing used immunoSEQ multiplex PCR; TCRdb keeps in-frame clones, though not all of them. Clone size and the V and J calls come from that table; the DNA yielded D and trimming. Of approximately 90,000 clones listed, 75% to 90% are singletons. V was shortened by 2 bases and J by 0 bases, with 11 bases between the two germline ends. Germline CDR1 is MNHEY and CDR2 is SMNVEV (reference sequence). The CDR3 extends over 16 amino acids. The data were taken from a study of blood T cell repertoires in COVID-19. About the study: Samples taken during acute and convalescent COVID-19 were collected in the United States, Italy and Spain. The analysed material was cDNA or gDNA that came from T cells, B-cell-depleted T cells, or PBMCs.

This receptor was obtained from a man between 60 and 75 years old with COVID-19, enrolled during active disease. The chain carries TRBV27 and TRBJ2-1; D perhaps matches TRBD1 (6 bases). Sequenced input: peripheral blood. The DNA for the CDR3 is TGTGCCAGCAGTTTAAACAGGGCGTCCTCCTACAATGAGCAGTTCTTC. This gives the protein CASSLNRASSYNEQFF.